This TCR beta chain was retrieved from a study of blood T cell repertoires in COVID-19. Across the study: Sites in the United States, Italy and Spain provided acute and convalescent COVID-19 samples.

Per the authors' pipeline: Amplification with reference gene primers provided the estimates of nucleated cell counts. Sequencing was performed with immunoSEQ multiplex PCR; in TCRdb, only in-frame clones are kept and a portion is missing. From that table come the V and J calls and clone size; the DNA was used to work out D and trimming. The sample carries fewer than 250,000 clones, 75% to 90% recorded once. Germline V lookup: CDR1 SGHTA, CDR2 FQGTGA. The trim removed 1 base at V and 1 base at J, leaving 3 bases unmatched. There are 18 residues in the CDR3. The sample comprised peripheral blood. This sequence originates from a man aged 40-49 years with acute or convalescent COVID-19. The chain links TRBV7-3 to TRBJ2-1; 14 bases map to TRBD2. The chain's CDR3 is CASSLRLAGGPSYNEQFF. The DNA of the CDR3 is TGTGCCAGCAGCTTAAGACTAGCGGGAGGGCCGTCCTACAATGAGCAGTTCTTC.